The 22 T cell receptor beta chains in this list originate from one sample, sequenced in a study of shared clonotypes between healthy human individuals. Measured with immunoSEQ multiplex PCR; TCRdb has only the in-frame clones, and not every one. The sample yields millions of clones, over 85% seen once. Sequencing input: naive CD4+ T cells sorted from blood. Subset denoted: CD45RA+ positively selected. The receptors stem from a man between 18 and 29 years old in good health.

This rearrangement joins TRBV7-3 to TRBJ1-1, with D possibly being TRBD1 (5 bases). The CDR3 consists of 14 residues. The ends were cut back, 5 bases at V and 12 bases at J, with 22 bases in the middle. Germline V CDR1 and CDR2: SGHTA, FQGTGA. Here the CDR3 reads CASSPGGSTAFPFF. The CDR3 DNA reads TGTGCCAGCAGCCCTGGGGGGTCAACCGCTTTCCCTTTCTTT.

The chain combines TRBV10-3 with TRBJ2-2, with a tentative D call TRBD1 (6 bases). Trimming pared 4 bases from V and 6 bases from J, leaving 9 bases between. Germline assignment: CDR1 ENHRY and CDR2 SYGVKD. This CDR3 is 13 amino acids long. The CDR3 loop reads CAISGDIAGELFF. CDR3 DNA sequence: TGTGCCATCAGTGGGGACATAGCCGGGGAGCTGTTTTTT.

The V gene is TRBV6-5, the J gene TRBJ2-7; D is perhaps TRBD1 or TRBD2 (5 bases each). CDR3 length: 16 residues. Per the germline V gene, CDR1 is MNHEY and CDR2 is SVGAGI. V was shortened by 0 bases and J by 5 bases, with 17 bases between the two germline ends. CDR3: CASSYSPNEGLNEQYF. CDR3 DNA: TGTGCCAGCAGTTACTCCCCCAACGAGGGGTTGAACGAGCAGTACTTC.

This CDR3 is CASSPHRNGGGTDTQYF. CDR3 nucleotides: TGTGCCAGCAGCCCCCATCGCAATGGAGGGGGCACAGATACGCAGTATTTT. The rearrangement joins TRBV5-4 to TRBJ2-3; weak D call: TRBD2 (6 bases). The V end lost 4 bases, the J end lost 1 base, and 19 bases lay between the germline ends. This CDR3 region has 17 residues. CDR1 and CDR2 from the germline V gene are SGHNT and YYREEE (reference sequence).

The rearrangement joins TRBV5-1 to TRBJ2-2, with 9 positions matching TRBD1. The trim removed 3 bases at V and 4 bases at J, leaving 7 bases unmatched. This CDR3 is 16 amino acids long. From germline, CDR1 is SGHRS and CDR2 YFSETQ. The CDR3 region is CASSSGTGKLTGELFF. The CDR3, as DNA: TGCGCCAGCAGCTCCGGGACAGGGAAACTCACCGGGGAGCTGTTTTTT.

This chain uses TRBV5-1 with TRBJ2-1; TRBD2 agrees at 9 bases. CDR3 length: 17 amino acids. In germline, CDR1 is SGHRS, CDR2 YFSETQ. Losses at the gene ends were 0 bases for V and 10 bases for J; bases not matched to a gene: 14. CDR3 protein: CASSLGLAGRSPLEQFF. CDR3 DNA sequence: TGCGCCAGCAGCTTGGGGCTAGCGGGACGCAGTCCCCTGGAGCAGTTCTTC.

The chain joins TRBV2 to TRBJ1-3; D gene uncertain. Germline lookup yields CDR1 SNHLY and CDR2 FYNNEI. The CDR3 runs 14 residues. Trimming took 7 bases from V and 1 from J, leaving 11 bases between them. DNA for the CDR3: TGTGCCAGCAAGGTGGGAAGGTCTGGAAACACCATATATTTT. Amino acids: CASKVGRSGNTIYF.

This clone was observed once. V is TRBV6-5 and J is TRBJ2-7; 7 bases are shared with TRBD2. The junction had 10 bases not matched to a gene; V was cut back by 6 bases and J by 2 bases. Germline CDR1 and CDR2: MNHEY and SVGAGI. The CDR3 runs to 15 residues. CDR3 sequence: CASSPSGALTYEQYF. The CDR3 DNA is TGTGCCAGCAGCCCAAGCGGGGCCCTAACCTACGAGCAGTACTTC.

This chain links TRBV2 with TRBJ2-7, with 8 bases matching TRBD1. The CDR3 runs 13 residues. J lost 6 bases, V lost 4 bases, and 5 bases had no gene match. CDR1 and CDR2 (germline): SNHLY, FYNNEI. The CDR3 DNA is TGTGCCAGCAGTGGGACAGGGTATGGCGAGCAGTACTTC. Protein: CASSGTGYGEQYF.

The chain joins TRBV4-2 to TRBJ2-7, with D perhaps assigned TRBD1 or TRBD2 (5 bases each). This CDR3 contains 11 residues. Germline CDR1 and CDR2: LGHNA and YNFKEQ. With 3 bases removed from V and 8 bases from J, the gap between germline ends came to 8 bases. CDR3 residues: CASSQTGQQYF. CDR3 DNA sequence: TGTGCCAGCAGCCAGACGGGACAGCAGTACTTC.

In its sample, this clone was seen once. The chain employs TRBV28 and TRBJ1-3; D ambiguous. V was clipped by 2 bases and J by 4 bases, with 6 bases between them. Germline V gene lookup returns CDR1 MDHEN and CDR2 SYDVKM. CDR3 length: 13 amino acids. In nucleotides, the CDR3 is TGTGCCAGCAGTTTAACCGAGGGAAACACCATATATTTT. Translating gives CASSLTEGNTIYF.

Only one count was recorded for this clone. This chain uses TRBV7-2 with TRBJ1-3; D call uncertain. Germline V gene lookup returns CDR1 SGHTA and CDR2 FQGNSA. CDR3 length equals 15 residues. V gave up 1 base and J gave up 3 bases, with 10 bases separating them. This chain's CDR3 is CASSLETGNGNTIYF. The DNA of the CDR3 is TGTGCCAGCAGCTTAGAGACTGGCAATGGAAACACCATATATTTT.

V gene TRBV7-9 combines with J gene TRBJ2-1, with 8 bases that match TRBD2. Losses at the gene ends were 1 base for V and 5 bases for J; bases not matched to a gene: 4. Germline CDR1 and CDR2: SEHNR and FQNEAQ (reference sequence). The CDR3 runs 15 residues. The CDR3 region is CASSLGTSSNNEQFF. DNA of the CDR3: TGTGCCAGCAGCTTAGGGACTAGCAGTAACAATGAGCAGTTCTTC.

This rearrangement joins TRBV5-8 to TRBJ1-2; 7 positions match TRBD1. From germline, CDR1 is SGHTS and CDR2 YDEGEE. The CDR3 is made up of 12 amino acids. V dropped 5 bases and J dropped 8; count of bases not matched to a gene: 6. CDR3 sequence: CASRKDRDGYTF. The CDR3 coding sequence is TGTGCCAGCAGGAAAGACAGGGACGGCTACACCTTC.

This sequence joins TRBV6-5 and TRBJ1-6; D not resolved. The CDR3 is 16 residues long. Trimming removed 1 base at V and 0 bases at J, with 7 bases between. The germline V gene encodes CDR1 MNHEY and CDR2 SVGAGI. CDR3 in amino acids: CASSYWQSSYNSPLHF. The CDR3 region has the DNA TGTGCCAGCAGTTACTGGCAGAGCTCCTATAATTCACCCCTCCACTTT.

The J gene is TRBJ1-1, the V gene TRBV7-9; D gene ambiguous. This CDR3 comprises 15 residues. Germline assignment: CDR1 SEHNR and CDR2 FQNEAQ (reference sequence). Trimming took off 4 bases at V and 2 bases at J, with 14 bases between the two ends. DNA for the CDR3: TGTGCCAGCAGCTCCCAACTAAACCCAAACACTGAAGCTTTCTTT. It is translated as CASSSQLNPNTEAFF.

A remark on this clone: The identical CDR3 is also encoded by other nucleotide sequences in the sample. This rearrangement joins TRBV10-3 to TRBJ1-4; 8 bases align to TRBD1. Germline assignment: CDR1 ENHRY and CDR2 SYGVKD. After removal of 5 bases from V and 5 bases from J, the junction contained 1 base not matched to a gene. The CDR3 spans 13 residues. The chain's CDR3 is CAISQGANEKLFF. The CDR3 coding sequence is TGTGCCATCAGTCAGGGGGCGAATGAAAAACTGTTTTTT.

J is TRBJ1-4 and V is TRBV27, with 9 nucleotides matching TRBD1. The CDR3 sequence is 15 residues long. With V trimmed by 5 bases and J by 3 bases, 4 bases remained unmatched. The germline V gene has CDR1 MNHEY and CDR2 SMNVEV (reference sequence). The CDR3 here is CASSLQGASNEKLFF. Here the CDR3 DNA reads TGTGCCAGCAGTCTACAGGGGGCATCTAATGAAAAACTGTTTTTT.

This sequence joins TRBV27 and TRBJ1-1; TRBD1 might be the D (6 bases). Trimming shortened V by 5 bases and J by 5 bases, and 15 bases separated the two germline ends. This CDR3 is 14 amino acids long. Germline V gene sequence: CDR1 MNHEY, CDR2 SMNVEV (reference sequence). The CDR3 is CASSRTVGGTEAFF. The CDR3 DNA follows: TGTGCCAGCAGTAGGACAGTCGGTGGGACTGAAGCTTTCTTT.

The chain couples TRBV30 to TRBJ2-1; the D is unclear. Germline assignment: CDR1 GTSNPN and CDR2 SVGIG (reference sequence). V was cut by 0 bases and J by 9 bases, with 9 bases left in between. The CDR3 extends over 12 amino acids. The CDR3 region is CAWSVMSTEQFF. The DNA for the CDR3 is TGTGCCTGGAGTGTAATGAGTACTGAGCAGTTCTTC.

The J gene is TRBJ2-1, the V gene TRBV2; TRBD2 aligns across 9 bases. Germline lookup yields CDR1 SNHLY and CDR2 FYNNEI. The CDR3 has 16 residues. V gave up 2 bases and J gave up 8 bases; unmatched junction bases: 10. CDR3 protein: CASSELAGTPVYEQFF. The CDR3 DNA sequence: TGTGCCAGCAGTGAACTAGCGGGAACTCCCGTCTATGAGCAGTTCTTC.

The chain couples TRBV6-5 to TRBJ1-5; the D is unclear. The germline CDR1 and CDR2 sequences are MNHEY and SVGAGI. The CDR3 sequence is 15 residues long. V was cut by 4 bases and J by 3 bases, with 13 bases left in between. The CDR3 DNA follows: TGTGCCAGCAGTTCCTCGACCGGGTCCAATCAGCCCCAGCATTTT. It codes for CASSSSTGSNQPQHF.